The 7 T cell receptor beta chains in this list originate from one sample, sequenced in a study of identical twins. TCRdb recomputed calls from the 5' RACE reads with MiXCR, one row per CDR3 protein. The sample gives hundreds of thousands of distinct CDR3 sequences, less than 7% of which show up once; roughly 1.8% is in the top ten. The sequencing input was naive T cells sorted from blood. The receptor set was obtained from a man between 18 and 29 years old in good health.

This clonotype was counted many times. V usage is TRBV12-3 or TRBV12-4 and J usage is TRBJ1-6; D is possibly TRBD1 (6 bases). The CDR3 length is 13 residues. The ends were cut back, 6 bases at V and 8 bases at J, with 11 bases in the middle. The CDR3 loop reads CASSLSGDSPLHF. CDR3 DNA: TGTGCCAGCAGCCTTTCAGGGGATTCACCCCTCCACTTT.

This clonotype occurred a few times. CDR3 DNA: TGCGCCAGCAAGGGATCCCAACCCTCAGATACGCAGTATTTT. Its translation is CASKGSQPSDTQYF. The chain employs TRBV5-1 and TRBJ2-3; no clear D. Looked up from germline, CDR1 is SGHRS and CDR2 is YFSETQ. The CDR3 has 14 amino acids. The ends were cut back, 6 bases at V and 4 bases at J, with 15 bases in the middle. Full variable domain (remainder filled in from reference TRBV5-1 and TRBJ2-3): KAGVTQTPRYLIKTRGQQVTLSCSPISGHRSVSWYQQTPGQGLQFLFEYFSETQRNKGNFPGRFSGRQFSNSRSEMNVSTLELGDSALYLCASKGSQPSDTQYFGPGTRLTVL.

This clonotype was counted a few times. This rearrangement joins TRBV11-2 to TRBJ1-2; D ambiguous. CDR3 length: 13 amino acids. Trimming took off 4 bases at V and 0 bases at J, with 6 bases between the two ends. CDR1 is SGHAT, CDR2 FQNNGV, per germline. The CDR3 spells CASSSNSNYGYTF. CDR3 nucleotides: TGTGCCAGCAGCTCCAATTCTAACTATGGCTACACCTTC.

This clonotype was seen ten or more times. The chain couples TRBV28 to TRBJ2-1; D remains unclear. Germline V gives CDR1 MDHEN, CDR2 SYDVKM. V was cut by 5 bases and J by 2 bases, with 13 bases left in between. The CDR3 runs 15 residues. CDR3 DNA sequence: TGTGCCAGCAGTCCCCCGGGCGGAACCTACAATGAGCAGTTCTTC. Protein product: CASSPPGGTYNEQFF.

The table lists this clonotype with many counts. The genes are TRBV5-1 and TRBJ2-1, with D uncertain. The CDR3 runs to 16 residues. V was clipped by 1 base and J by 9 bases, with 20 bases between them. Looked up from germline, CDR1 is SGHRS and CDR2 is YFSETQ. The DNA for the CDR3 is TGCGCCAGCAGCTTGTCCCAAGGGTCCGGATCCACTGAGCAGTTCTTC. Amino acids: CASSLSQGSGSTEQFF.

This clonotype has at least ten counts. This chain uses TRBV7-2 with TRBJ1-1; 7 bases match TRBD1. V lost 4 bases, J lost 0 bases, and 8 bases stayed unmatched. The CDR3 covers 16 residues. Germline CDR1 SGHTA, CDR2 FQGNSA. The CDR3 DNA follows: TGTGCCAGCAGCTGGAGGGGCAGGGGGGTGAACACTGAAGCTTTCTTT. Its translation: CASSWRGRGVNTEAFF.

This clonotype appeared a few times. The chain combines TRBV24-1 with TRBJ2-5, with D unclear. The CDR3 contains 13 residues. Germline-derived CDR1 and CDR2 are KGHDR and SFDVKD. Trimming left V 5 bases short and J 5 bases short, with 11 bases between. DNA for the CDR3: TGTGCCACCAGTGTAGACGGCTTGGAGACCCAGTACTTC. It yields the protein CATSVDGLETQYF.